The T cell receptor (beta chain) described here comes from a study of cytotoxic CD8 clonotypes in ibrutinib-treated CLL. On the study more broadly: Some 25 partial and 2 complete responses; at median approximately 6 years, 14 remitted, roughly 12 progressed. Among the samples, the mean was approximately 250,000 productive templates and some 100,000 productive rearrangements. Study-level points and caveats: Among the clonotypes, public ones were uncommon and contracted or held stable on treatment. The study found baseline clonality above age-matched healthy donors, tracking circulating CD8+ T-cell counts.

The CDR3 loop spans 18 amino acids. The germline CDR1 and CDR2 sequences are SGHVT and SQSDAQ. TCRdb's copy holds only in-frame clones and misses some; the assay was immunoSEQ multiplex PCR. In the table there are 150,000 to 200,000 clones, over 65% of which are singletons. In the case of this clone: The target antigen is unknown.

The sample in question was PBMCs, obtained after 12 months of ibrutinib treatment. The chain joins TRBV7-4 to TRBJ2-5; maybe TRBD2 (6 bases). The end of the DNA is better explained by TRBJ2-7, so the J call may be wrong. This receptor was identified in a human donor with chronic lymphocytic leukemia. CDR3 amino acids: CASSPPGGPIHKAYEQYF. CDR3 nucleotides: TGTGCCAGCAGCCCCCCCGGGGGACCCATTCATAAAGCCTACGAGCAGTACTTC.